The 27 T cell receptor beta chains reported below all come from one sample, sequenced in a study of OX40 agonist ivuxolimab in advanced cancers. Produced via immunoSEQ multiplex PCR; TCRdb's table is partial and in-frame only. Of almost 80,000 clones in the sample, about four fifths were seen once. This sample comprised CD4+ or CD8+ T cells sorted from blood, obtained in a trial of the OX40 agonist ivuxolimab. These receptors were collected from an adult with an advanced solid tumor such as melanoma, head and neck, liver or kidney cancer.

V and J are TRBV6-5 and TRBJ2-7, with D unclear. The germline CDR1 and CDR2 sequences are MNHEY and SVGAGI. V lost 0 bases and J 4 bases, leaving 13 bases between the germline ends. The CDR3 length is 15 residues. The CDR3 is CASSYSRLLFYEQYF. DNA of the CDR3: TGTGCCAGCAGTTACTCAAGACTGTTATTTTACGAGCAGTACTTC.

To note about this clone: A junction end diverges from the germline sequence, so it may reflect a read error. The chain combines TRBV28 with TRBJ2-7; 7 bases line up with TRBD2. The CDR3 has 13 amino acids. The germline V gene has CDR1 MDHEN and CDR2 SYDVKM. CDR3 in amino acids: CASSSTQTSAAFF. Here the CDR3 DNA reads TGTGCCAGCAGTTCAACTCAAACTAGCGCGGCTTTCTTC.

This clone showed up just once. The V and J genes are TRBV5-8 and TRBJ1-5; unclear D gene. CDR3 length equals 14 residues. Trimming stripped 4 bases from V and 0 bases from J, with 8 bases between. The germline V gene encodes CDR1 SGHTS and CDR2 YDEGEE. The CDR3, as DNA: TGTGCCAGCAGCCGGTACAATAGCAATCAGCCCCAGCATTTT. Translation gives CASSRYNSNQPQHF.

This chain connects TRBV29-1 to TRBJ1-3; 10 nucleotides line up with TRBD1. Germline CDR1 and CDR2: SQVTM and ANQGSEA. CDR3 length equals 16 residues. The V and J ends lost 7 bases and 3 bases, in that order; junction bases with no gene match: 12. This CDR3 reads CSAVRDRGTFGNTIYF. In nucleotides, the CDR3 is TGCAGCGCTGTGCGGGACAGGGGTACTTTTGGAAACACCATATATTTT.

This chain uses TRBV28 with TRBJ2-7; D is possibly TRBD2 (6 bases). The germline V gene has CDR1 MDHEN and CDR2 SYDVKM. Between the trimmed V and J ends, which lost 4 bases and 2 bases, there was a span of 12 bases. This CDR3 comprises 14 residues. The CDR3 sequence is CASSSPGLTYEQYV. CDR3 DNA sequence: TGTGCCAGCAGTTCCCCGGGACTTACCTACGAGCAGTACGTC.

The rearrangement uses TRBV7-2 and TRBJ1-4; D is ambiguous. CDR3 length: 15 residues. Per the germline V gene, CDR1 is SGHTA and CDR2 is FQGNSA. V was clipped by 5 bases and J by 0 bases, with 10 bases between them. CDR3 nucleotide sequence: TGTGCCAGCAGCCCCCGAAGCACAACTAATGAAAAACTGTTTTTT. Its translation is CASSPRSTTNEKLFF.

The CDR3 is CASSQSKDRSTKNIQYF. CDR3 nucleotide sequence: TGCGCCAGCAGTCAATCCAAAGACAGGTCTACCAAAAACATTCAGTACTTC. This chain uses TRBV23-1 with TRBJ2-4; tentative D call: TRBD1 (6 bases). TRBV23-1 is an ORF for which the function is uncertain. CDR3 length: 17 residues. Deletions cut 0 bases from V and 2 bases from J, with 14 bases between.

The gene calls are TRBV5-1 and TRBJ2-1, with 7 bases fitting TRBD1. Losses at the gene ends were 6 bases for V and 4 bases for J; bases not matched to a gene: 10. This CDR3 has 15 residues. The germline gives CDR1 SGHRS, CDR2 YFSETQ. CDR3 loop: CASTPGSGGYNEQFF. The CDR3 DNA follows: TGCGCCAGCACCCCCGGGTCAGGGGGTTACAATGAGCAGTTCTTC.

The chain combines TRBV7-2 with TRBJ1-2; 7 bases map to TRBD1. This CDR3 region has 16 residues. V lost 4 bases, J lost 7 bases, and 15 bases stayed unmatched. Germline V gene sequence: CDR1 SGHTA, CDR2 FQGNSA. The CDR3, as DNA: TGTGCCAGCAGCTCTCGAGAATCAGGGGGAAGAGGTGGCTACACCTTC. It yields the protein CASSSRESGGRGGYTF.

The chain combines TRBV6-6 with TRBJ2-1; either TRBD1 or TRBD2 may fit D (5 bases each). Germline V gene sequence: CDR1 MNHNY, CDR2 SVGAGI (reference sequence). There are 14 residues in the CDR3. Trimming stripped 6 bases from V and 0 bases from J, with 9 bases between. CDR3 in amino acids: CASRPGLSYNEQFF. For the CDR3, the DNA is TGTGCCAGCAGACCGGGGCTCTCCTACAATGAGCAGTTCTTC.

This clone has a single count. The J gene is TRBJ2-3, the V gene TRBV27, with 9 bases identical to TRBD1. CDR1 and CDR2 (germline): MNHEY, SMNVEV (reference sequence). This CDR3 is built from 16 residues. J lost 4 bases, V lost 3 bases, and 8 bases had no gene match. This chain's CDR3 is CASSFAGTGLADTQYF. The CDR3, as DNA: TGTGCCAGCAGTTTTGCCGGGACAGGGTTGGCAGATACGCAGTATTTT.

This clone was picked up one time. The chain joins TRBV28 to TRBJ1-2, with D possibly TRBD1 on 5 matching bases. Trimming removed 5 bases at V and 2 bases at J, with 15 bases between. Germline lookup yields CDR1 MDHEN and CDR2 SYDVKM. The length of the CDR3 is 15 residues. CDR3 residues: CASSIHPRDNYGYTF. The CDR3 coding sequence is TGTGCCAGCAGTATCCACCCCCGGGACAACTATGGCTACACCTTC.

This rearrangement joins TRBV18 to TRBJ1-2; tentative D call: TRBD1 (6 bases). The V end lost 2 bases, the J end lost 4 bases, and 14 bases lay between the germline ends. Germline V CDR1 and CDR2: KGHSH, LQKENI. CDR3 length: 15 amino acids. The CDR3 DNA reads as TGTGCCAGCTCACCAACCGTCACAGGGAGCTATGGCTACACCTTC. It codes for CASSPTVTGSYGYTF.

The chain employs TRBV5-5 and TRBJ2-7; 7 bases fit TRBD1. This CDR3 contains 14 residues. Germline assignment: CDR1 SGHKS and CDR2 YYEKEE (reference sequence). Trimming cost V 6 bases and J 6 bases; bases outside gene matches: 12. CDR3 region: CASTTAGTVLEQYF. DNA for the CDR3: TGTGCCAGCACCACAGCCGGGACAGTTCTCGAGCAGTACTTC.

The chain joins TRBV11-2 to TRBJ1-4; TRBD1 matches 9 bases. CDR1 is SGHAT and CDR2 is FQNNGV in the germline V gene. The CDR3 loop spans 17 amino acids. After removal of 1 base from V and 3 bases from J, the junction contained 6 bases not matched to a gene. CDR3 region: CASSLARGTGSNEKLFF. CDR3 in DNA: TGTGCCAGCAGCTTAGCAAGGGGGACAGGGTCTAATGAAAAACTGTTTTTT.

The rearrangement links TRBV5-1 to TRBJ2-2, with TRBD1 identical over 9 bases. CDR3 length equals 17 residues. CDR1 and CDR2 from the germline V gene are SGHRS and YFSETQ. V lost 1 base to trimming and J lost 3 bases; unmatched junction nucleotides: 7. CDR3 amino acids: CASSLSNGQGYTGELFF. The CDR3 DNA reads as TGCGCCAGCAGCTTGAGTAATGGACAGGGGTACACCGGGGAGCTGTTTTTT.

The genes are TRBV5-1 and TRBJ2-1, with 8 positions matching TRBD2. The CDR3 length is 16 residues. The V gene end was trimmed by 1 base and the J gene end by 2 bases; junction bases not matched to a gene: 5. The germline V gene has CDR1 SGHRS and CDR2 YFSETQ. CDR3 in amino acids: CASSLNSGAPYNEQFF. The CDR3 coding sequence is TGCGCCAGCAGCTTGAATAGCGGGGCCCCCTACAATGAGCAGTTCTTC. The full variable domain, in which reference TRBV5-1 and TRBJ2-1 provide the parts outside the CDR3, is KAGVTQTPRYLIKTRGQQVTLSCSPISGHRSVSWYQQTPGQGLQFLFEYFSETQRNKGNFPGRFSGRQFSNSRSEMNVSTLELGDSALYLCASSLNSGAPYNEQFFGPGTRLTVL.

This rearrangement joins TRBV11-2 to TRBJ1-2; possible D gene TRBD1, 5 bases. CDR1 and CDR2 (germline): SGHAT, FQNNGV. The CDR3 runs to 13 residues. Trimming removed 4 bases from V and 5 bases from J, with 11 bases in between. The CDR3 DNA reads as TGTGCCAGCAGCTGGACGGCAGGGTATGGCTACACCTTC. This gives the protein CASSWTAGYGYTF.

The chain employs TRBV5-4 and TRBJ2-7; perhaps TRBD2 as D (6 bases). This CDR3 is built from 14 residues. Germline V gene sequence: CDR1 SGHNT, CDR2 YYREEE (reference sequence). V lost 3 bases and J lost 3, with 13 bases in between. The CDR3 spells CASSSMGGNYEQYF. The CDR3 region has the DNA TGTGCCAGCAGCTCCATGGGGGGAAACTACGAGCAGTACTTC.

The chain couples TRBV15 to TRBJ1-4; TRBD1 might be the D (5 bases). Trimming removed 1 base from V and 5 bases from J, with 11 bases in between. Germline V gene sequence: CDR1 LNHNV, CDR2 YYDKDF (reference sequence). This CDR3 has 15 amino acids. In nucleotides, the CDR3 is TGTGCCACCAGCAGAGGGGGCAGCCCAAATGAAAAACTGTTTTTT. It yields the protein CATSRGGSPNEKLFF. Filled out from reference TRBV15 and TRBJ1-4, the complete variable domain reads DAMVIQNPRYQVTQFGKPVTLSCSQTLNHNVMYWYQQKSSQAPKLLFHYYDKDFNNEADTPDNFQSRRPNTSFCFLDIRSPGLGDTAMYLCATSRGGSPNEKLFFGSGTQLSVL.

In this sample, this clone turned up once. The chain combines TRBV7-2 with TRBJ1-2; 9 bases line up with TRBD1. After removal of 4 bases from V and 8 bases from J, the junction contained 5 bases not matched to a gene. This CDR3 spans 13 amino acids. The germline CDR1 and CDR2 sequences are SGHTA and FQGNSA. The CDR3 here is CASSSGQGRGYTF. The CDR3 bases are TGTGCCAGCAGCTCTGGACAGGGGAGAGGCTACACCTTC.

This chain joins TRBV6-1 and TRBJ2-2, with a tentative D call TRBD2 (5 bases). Per germline, CDR1 MNHNS and CDR2 SASEGT. CDR3 size: 14 residues. V dropped 4 bases and J dropped 2 bases, with 8 bases sitting between them. CDR3 nucleotides: TGTGCCAGCAGTGCGGGGTTAAACACCGGGGAGCTGTTTTTT. Its translation is CASSAGLNTGELFF.

The gene calls are TRBV28 and TRBJ1-5; weak D call: TRBD1 (5 bases). Trimming left V 3 bases short and J 5 bases short, with 23 bases between. The CDR3 totals 18 residues. From germline, CDR1 is MDHEN and CDR2 SYDVKM. The CDR3 DNA is TGTGCCAGCAGTTTTCCCATACCACCTCAGGGCGCTCATCAGCCCCAGCATTTT. Its translation: CASSFPIPPQGAHQPQHF.

CDR3 sequence reads: CAISSGSIYGYTF. CDR3 in DNA: TGTGCCATCAGTTCAGGCTCTATCTATGGCTACACCTTC. V gene TRBV10-3 combines with J gene TRBJ1-2; D uncertain. CDR1 is ENHRY, CDR2 SYGVKD, per germline. The germline V and J ends were trimmed by 5 bases and 4 bases, with 11 bases remaining between them. CDR3 length: 13 residues.

V and J are TRBV7-3 and TRBJ2-1, with TRBD2 matching 9 bases. The junction had 2 bases not matched to a gene; V was cut back by 1 base and J by 4 bases. Germline V lookup: CDR1 SGHTA, CDR2 FQGTGA. The CDR3 extends over 15 amino acids. The chain's CDR3 is CASSLRREGYNEQFF. The CDR3 nucleotides are TGTGCCAGCAGCTTAAGGCGGGAGGGGTACAATGAGCAGTTCTTC.

As DNA, the CDR3 is TGCGCCAGCAGCCAAATTAGACAGGGAAATGAGCAGTACTTC. Its translation: CASSQIRQGNEQYF. V usage is TRBV4-3 and J usage is TRBJ2-7; TRBD1 matches at 7 bases. Germline V gene data show CDR1 as LGHNA and CDR2 as YSLEER. Germline trimming cut 2 bases from V and 7 bases from J; bases unmatched to any gene: 8. The CDR3 covers 14 residues.

J is TRBJ1-6 and V is TRBV6-1, with D hard to call. Trimming pared 1 base from V and 3 bases from J, leaving 7 bases between. The CDR3 extends over 15 amino acids. Germline CDR1 is MNHNS and CDR2 is SASEGT. CDR3 amino acids: CASSEGPIYNSPLHF. CDR3 nucleotide sequence: TGTGCCAGCAGTGAAGGTCCCATCTATAATTCACCCCTCCACTTT.